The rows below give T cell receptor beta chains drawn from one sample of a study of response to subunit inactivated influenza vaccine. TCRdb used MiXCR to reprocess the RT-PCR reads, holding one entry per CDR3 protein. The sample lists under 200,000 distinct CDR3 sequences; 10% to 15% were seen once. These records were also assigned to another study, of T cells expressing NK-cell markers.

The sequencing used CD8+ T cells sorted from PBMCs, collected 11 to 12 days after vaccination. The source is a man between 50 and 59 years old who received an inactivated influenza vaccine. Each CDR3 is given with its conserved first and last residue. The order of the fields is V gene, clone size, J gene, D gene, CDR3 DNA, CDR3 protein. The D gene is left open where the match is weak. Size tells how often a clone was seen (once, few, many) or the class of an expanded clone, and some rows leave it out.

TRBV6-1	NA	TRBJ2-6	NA	TGTGCCAGCAGTGAAGCCCCCCATTCTGGGGCCAACGTCCTGACTTTC	CASSEAPHSGANVLTF
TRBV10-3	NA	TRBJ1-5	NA	TGTGCCATCAGTGTCGGGGCAGTTAGCAATCAGCCCCAGCATTTT	CAISVGAVSNQPQHF
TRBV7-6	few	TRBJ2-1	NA	TGTGCCAGCAGTTCCGTCCTAGCGAATGAGCAGTTCTTC	CASSSVLANEQFF
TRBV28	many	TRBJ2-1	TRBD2	TGTGCCAGCAGTTTAGGGCGGGGGGCAGCAAATGAGCAGTTCTTC	CASSLGRGAANEQFF
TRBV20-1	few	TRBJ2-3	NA	TGCAGTGCTAGAGTCTGGACCCTTCATAGACGGACCGAAGATACGCAGTATTTT	CSARVWTLHRRTEDTQYF
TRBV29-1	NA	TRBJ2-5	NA	TGCAGCGTCAGAACCTCGGTCAGGCTGACCAGGGAGACCCAGTACTTC	CSVRTSVRLTRETQYF
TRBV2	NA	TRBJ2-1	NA	TGTGCCAGCAGTGTCTCAGGGGCAAATGAGCAGTTCTTC	CASSVSGANEQFF
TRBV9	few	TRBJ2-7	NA	TGTGCCAGCAGCCCCGGCGGGGACCCCTACGAGCAGTACTTC	CASSPGGDPYEQYF
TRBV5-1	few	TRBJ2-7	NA	TGCGCCAGCAGCCCCCTCCAACCGGGGGACTACGAGCAGTACTTC	CASSPLQPGDYEQYF
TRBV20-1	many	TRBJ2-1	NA	TGCAGTGCTAACAGAGCCATCTACAATGAGCAGTTCTTC	CSANRAIYNEQFF
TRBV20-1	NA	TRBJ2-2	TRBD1	TGCAGTGCTAGAAATCTGGTGGGACAGACCAACACCGGGGAGCTGTTTTTT	CSARNLVGQTNTGELFF
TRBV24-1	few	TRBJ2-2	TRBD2	TGTGCCACCAGTGATTTAACTAGCGGGAGATTCGACACCGGGGAGCTGTTTTTT	CATSDLTSGRFDTGELFF
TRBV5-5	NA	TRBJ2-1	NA	TGTGCCAGCAGCTTACGGGGGCGAGATAGGGATGAGCAGTTCTTC	CASSLRGRDRDEQFF
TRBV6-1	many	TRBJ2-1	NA	TGTGCCAGCAGCCCCAGGGGATCCTACAATGAGCAGTTCTTC	CASSPRGSYNEQFF
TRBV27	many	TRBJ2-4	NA	TGTGCCAGCAGTTTATCAGGGGTGGGCAAAAACATTCAGTACTTC	CASSLSGVGKNIQYF
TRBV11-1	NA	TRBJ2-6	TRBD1	TGTGCCAGCAGCTTCACCCCCGGGACAGGGGCTTACTCTGGGGCCAACGTCCTGACTTTC	CASSFTPGTGAYSGANVLTF
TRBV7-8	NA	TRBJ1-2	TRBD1	TGTGCCAGCAGCGGGCGGCCAGGGACAGGGGGAAACTATGGCTACACCTTC	CASSGRPGTGGNYGYTF
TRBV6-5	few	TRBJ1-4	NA	TGTGCCAGCAGTTACTCGGGCCTCGATAATGAAAAACTGTTTTTT	CASSYSGLDNEKLFF
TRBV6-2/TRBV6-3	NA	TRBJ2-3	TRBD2	TGTGCCAGCACCCCGTGGACTAGAGACAGCACAGATACGCAGTATTTT	CASTPWTRDSTDTQYF
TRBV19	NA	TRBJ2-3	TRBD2	TGTGCCAGTAGTATAGAAGCTAGCGGGAGGGAAAGAGTCCCAGATACGCAGTATTTT	CASSIEASGRERVPDTQYF
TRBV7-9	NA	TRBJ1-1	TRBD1	TGTGCCAGCAGGGGGGGACAGGAGAACACTGAAGCTTTCTTT	CASRGGQENTEAFF
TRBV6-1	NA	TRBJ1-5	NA	TGTGCCAGCAGAGGATCGGGTCAGCCCCAGCATTTT	CASRGSGQPQHF
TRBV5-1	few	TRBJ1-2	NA	TGCGCCAGCAGCGAAGACCCCACGGGATGGCGCACCTTC	CASSEDPTGWRTF
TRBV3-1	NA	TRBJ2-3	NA	TGTGCCAGCAGCCCAAGGAAGACAGGCATAGGGAACGCAGATACGCAGTATTTT	CASSPRKTGIGNADTQYF
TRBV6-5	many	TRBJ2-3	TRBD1	TGTGCCAGCAGTTACTCGTGGACAGGGGCGGTTAGCACAGATACGCAGTATTTT	CASSYSWTGAVSTDTQYF
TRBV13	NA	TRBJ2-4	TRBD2	TGTGCCAGCAGCTTAGGGACTAGCGGGGGGGCCGCCAAAAACATTCAGTACTTC	CASSLGTSGGAAKNIQYF
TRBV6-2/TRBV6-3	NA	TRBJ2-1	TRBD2	TGTGCCAGCAGTTCCTCCCTCCTAATGGCGGGGGGAAGGGCCTACAATGAGCAGTTCTTC	CASSSSLLMAGGRAYNEQFF
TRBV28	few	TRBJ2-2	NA	TGTGCCAGCTTTACAATAGCGGAAGGGACCGGGGAGCTGTTTTTT	CASFTIAEGTGELFF
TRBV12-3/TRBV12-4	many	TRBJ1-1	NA	TGTGCCAGCAGTTTGGAGGGACGGAACACTGAAGCTTTCTTT	CASSLEGRNTEAFF
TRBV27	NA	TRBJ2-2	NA	TGTGCCAGCATGTATTTGCGAACGAACACCGGGGAGCTGTTTTTT	CASMYLRTNTGELFF
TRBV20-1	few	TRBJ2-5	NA	TGCAGTGCTAGAGATGGCGGGGCGCGGTTTGGAGAGACCCAGTACTTC	CSARDGGARFGETQYF
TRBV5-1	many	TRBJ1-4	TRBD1	TGCGCCAGCAGCGGACAGGGCGATGAAAAACTGTTTTTT	CASSGQGDEKLFF
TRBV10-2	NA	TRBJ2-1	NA	TGCGCCAGCAGTGGGCAGAGGGAAAATACCTACAATGAGCAGTTCTTC	CASSGQRENTYNEQFF
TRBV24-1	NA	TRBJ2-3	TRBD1	TGTGCCACCAGCACTACAGGGGTCCTAGATACGCAGTATTTT	CATSTTGVLDTQYF
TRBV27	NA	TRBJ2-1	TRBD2	TGTGCCAGCAGTACCGGGACTAGCGGGAGGGGAAATGAGCAGTTCTTC	CASSTGTSGRGNEQFF
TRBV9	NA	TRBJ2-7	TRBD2	TGTGCCAGCAGCGTAGGGCCCCGCTGGAAGCGGGGGAACTACGAGCAGTACTTC	CASSVGPRWKRGNYEQYF
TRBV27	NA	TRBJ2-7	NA	TGTGTCAGCTCCCCCTTCGGGGGACCGACCTACGAGCAGTACTTC	CVSSPFGGPTYEQYF